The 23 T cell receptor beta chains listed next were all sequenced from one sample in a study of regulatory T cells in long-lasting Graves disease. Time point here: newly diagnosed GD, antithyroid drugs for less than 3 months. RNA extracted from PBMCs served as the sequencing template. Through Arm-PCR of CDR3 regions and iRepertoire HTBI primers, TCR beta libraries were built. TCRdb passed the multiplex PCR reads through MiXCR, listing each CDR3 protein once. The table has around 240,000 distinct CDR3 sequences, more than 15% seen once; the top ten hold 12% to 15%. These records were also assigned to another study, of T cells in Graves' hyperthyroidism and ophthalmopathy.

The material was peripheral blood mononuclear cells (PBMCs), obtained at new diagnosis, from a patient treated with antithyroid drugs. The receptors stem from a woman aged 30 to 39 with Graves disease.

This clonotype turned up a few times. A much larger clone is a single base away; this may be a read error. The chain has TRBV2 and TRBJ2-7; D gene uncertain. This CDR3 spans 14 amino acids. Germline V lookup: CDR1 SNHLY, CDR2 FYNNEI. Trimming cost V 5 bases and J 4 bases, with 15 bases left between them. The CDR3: CASSTGPFEYEQYF. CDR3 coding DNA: TGTGCCAGCAGTACCGGGCCGTTTGAGTACGAGCAGTACTTC. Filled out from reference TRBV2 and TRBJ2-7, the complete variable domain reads EPEVTQTPSHQVTQMGQEVILRCVPISNHLYFYWYRQILGQKVEFLVSFYNNEISEKSEIFDDQFSVERPDGSNFTLKIRSTKLEDSAMYFCASSTGPFEYEQYFGPGTRLTVT.

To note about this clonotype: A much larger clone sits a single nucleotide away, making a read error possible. CDR3 sequence (DNA): TGTGCCAGCAGTGATTCGGAAGGCTACACCTTC. Its protein is CASSDSEGYTF. This chain uses TRBV6-1 with TRBJ1-2; D uncertain. This CDR3 spans 11 amino acids. Germline V CDR1 and CDR2: MNHNS, SASEGT. V was trimmed by 3 bases and J by 8 bases, leaving 7 bases between them.

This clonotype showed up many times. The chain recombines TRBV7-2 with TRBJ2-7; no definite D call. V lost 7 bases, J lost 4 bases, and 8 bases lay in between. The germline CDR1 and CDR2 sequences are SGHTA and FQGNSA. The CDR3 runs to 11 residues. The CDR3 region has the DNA TGTGCCAGCAAGTCCGCTTACGAGCAGTACTTC. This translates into CASKSAYEQYF. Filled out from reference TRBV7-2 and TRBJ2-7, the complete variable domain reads GAGVSQSPSNKVTEKGKDVELRCDPISGHTALYWYRQSLGQGLEFLIYFQGNSAPDKSGLPSDRFSAERTGGSVSTLTIQRTQQEDSAVYLCASKSAYEQYFGPGTRLTVT.

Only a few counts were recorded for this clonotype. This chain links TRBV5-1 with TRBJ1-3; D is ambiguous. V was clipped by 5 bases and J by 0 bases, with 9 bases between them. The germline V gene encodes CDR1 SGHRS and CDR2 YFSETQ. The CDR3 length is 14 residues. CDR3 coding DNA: TGCGCCAGCAGTTCTCAGAGCTCTGGAAACACCATATATTTT. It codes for CASSSQSSGNTIYF. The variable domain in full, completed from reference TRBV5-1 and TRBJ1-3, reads KAGVTQTPRYLIKTRGQQVTLSCSPISGHRSVSWYQQTPGQGLQFLFEYFSETQRNKGNFPGRFSGRQFSNSRSEMNVSTLELGDSALYLCASSSQSSGNTIYFGEGSWLTVV.

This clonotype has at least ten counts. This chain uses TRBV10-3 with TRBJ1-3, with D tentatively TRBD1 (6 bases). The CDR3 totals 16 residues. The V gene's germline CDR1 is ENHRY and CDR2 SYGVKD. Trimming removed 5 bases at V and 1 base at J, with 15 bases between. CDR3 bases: TGTGCCATCAGTCACGGGGGAGGGGGATCTGGAAACACCATATATTTT. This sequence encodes CAISHGGGGSGNTIYF.

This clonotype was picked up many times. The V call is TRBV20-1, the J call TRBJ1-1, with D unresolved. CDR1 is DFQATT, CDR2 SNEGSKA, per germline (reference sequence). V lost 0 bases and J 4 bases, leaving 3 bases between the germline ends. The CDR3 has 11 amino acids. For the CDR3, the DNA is TGCAGTGCTAGAGATAGCACTGAAGCTTTCTTT. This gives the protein CSARDSTEAFF.

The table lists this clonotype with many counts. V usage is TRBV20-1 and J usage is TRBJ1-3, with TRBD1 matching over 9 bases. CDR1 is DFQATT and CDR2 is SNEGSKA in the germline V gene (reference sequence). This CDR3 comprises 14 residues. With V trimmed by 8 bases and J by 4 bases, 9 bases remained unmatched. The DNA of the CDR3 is TGCAGTTCCCCCGGGACAGGGAACGGAAACACCATATATTTT. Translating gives CSSPGTGNGNTIYF.

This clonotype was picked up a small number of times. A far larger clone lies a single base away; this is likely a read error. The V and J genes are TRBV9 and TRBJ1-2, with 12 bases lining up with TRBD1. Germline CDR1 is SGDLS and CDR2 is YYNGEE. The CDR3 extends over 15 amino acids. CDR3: CASSVGTGGQCGYTF. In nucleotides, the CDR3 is TGCGCCAGCAGCGTCGGGACAGGGGGCCAATGTGGCTACACCTTC.

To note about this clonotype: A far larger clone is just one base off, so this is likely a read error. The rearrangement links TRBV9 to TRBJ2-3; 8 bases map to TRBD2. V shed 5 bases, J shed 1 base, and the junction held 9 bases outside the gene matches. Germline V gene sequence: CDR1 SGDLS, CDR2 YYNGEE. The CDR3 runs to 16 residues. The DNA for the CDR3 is TGTGCCAGCAGTGACCCAGGAGCGGGGGGCACAGATACGCAGTATTTT. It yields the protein CASSDPGAGGTDTQYF.

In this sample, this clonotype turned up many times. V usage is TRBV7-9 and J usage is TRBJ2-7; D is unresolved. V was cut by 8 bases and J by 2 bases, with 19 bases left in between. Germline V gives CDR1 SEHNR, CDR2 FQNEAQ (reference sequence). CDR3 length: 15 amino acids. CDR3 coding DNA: TGTGCCAGCGCTCCCCCGAGTTCAGGCACCTACGAGCAGTACTTC. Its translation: CASAPPSSGTYEQYF.

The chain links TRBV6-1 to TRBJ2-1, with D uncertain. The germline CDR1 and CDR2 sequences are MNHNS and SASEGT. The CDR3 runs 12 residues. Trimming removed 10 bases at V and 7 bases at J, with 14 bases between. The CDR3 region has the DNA TGTGCCACCAGAACTGAGGAGAATGAGCAGTTCTTC. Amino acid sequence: CATRTEENEQFF.

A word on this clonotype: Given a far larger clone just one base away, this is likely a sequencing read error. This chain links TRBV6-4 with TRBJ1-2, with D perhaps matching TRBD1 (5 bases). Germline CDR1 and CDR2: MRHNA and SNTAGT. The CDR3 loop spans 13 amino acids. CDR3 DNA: TGTGCCGGCAGAATTGGGACGGTCTATGGCTACACCTTC. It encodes CAGRIGTVYGYTF.

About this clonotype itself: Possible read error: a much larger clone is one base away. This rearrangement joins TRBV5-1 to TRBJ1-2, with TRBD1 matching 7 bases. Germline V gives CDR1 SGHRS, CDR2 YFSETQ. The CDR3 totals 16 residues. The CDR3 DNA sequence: TGCACCAGCAGCCCCCGGGACAGCCCTACCTACTATGGCTACACCTTC. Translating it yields CTSSPRDSPTYYGYTF.

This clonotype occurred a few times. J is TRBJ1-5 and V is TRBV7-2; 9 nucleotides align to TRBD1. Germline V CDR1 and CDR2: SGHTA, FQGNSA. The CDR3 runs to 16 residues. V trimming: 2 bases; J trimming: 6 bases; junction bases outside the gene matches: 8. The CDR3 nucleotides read TGTGCCAGCAGCTTAAACGGAGACAGGGGGAGTCAGCCCCAGCATTTT. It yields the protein CASSLNGDRGSQPQHF.

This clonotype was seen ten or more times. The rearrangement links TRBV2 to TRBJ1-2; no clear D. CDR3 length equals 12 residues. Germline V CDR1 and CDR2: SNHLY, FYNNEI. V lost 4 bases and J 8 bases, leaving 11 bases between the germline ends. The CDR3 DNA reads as TGTGCCAGCAGTGCGTTACCTAGAGGCTACACCTTC. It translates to CASSALPRGYTF.

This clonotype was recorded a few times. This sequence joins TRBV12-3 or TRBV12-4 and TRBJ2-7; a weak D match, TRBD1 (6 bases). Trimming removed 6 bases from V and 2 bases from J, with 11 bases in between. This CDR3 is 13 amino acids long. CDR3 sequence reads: CASRYQGTYEQYF. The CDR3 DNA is TGTGCCAGCAGGTACCAGGGGACCTACGAGCAGTACTTC.

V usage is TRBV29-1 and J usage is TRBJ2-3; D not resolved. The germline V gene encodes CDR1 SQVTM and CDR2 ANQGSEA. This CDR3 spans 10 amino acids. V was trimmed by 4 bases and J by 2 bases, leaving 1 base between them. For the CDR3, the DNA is TGCAGCGTTGTCACAGATACGCAGTATTTT. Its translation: CSVVTDTQYF.

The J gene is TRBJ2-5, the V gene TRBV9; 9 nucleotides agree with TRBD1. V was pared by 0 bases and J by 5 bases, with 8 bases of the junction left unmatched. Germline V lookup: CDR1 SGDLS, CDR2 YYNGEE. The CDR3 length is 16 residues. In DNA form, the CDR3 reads TGTGCCAGCAGCGTAGATGTCCCAACAGGGGGCGAGACCCAGTACTTC. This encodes CASSVDVPTGGETQYF.

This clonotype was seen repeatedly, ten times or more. CDR3 sequence (DNA): TGCAGTGCTCCGGGACAGGGCTACGAGCAGTACTTC. It yields the protein CSAPGQGYEQYF. The J gene is TRBJ2-7, the V gene TRBV20-1, with 9 bases identical to TRBD1. CDR1 and CDR2 (germline): DFQATT, SNEGSKA (reference sequence). This CDR3 spans 12 amino acids. Germline trimming cut 5 bases from V and 3 bases from J; bases unmatched to any gene: 2.

For the CDR3, the DNA is TGTGCCAGTAAGGGACTTACGACTAGCACAGATACGCAGTATTTT. Its translation: CASKGLTTSTDTQYF. The V gene is TRBV19, the J gene TRBJ2-3; TRBD2 is a possible D gene (6 bases). V lost 7 bases, J lost 0 bases, and 14 bases lay in between. This CDR3 comprises 15 residues. The germline gives CDR1 LNHDA, CDR2 SQIVND (reference sequence). Variable domain in full (rest from reference TRBV19 and TRBJ2-3): DGGITQSPKYLFRKEGQNVTLSCEQNLNHDAMYWYRQDPGQGLRLIYYSQIVNDFQKGDIAEGYSVSREKKESFPLTVTSAQKNPTAFYLCASKGLTTSTDTQYFGPGTRLTVL.

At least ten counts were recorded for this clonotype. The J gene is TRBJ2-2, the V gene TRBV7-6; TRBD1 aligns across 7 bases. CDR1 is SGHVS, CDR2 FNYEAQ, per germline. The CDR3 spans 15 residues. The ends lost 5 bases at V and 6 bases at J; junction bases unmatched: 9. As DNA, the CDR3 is TGTGCCAGCAGCGACGACAGGGTCGACGCCGGGGAGCTGTTTTTT. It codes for CASSDDRVDAGELFF.

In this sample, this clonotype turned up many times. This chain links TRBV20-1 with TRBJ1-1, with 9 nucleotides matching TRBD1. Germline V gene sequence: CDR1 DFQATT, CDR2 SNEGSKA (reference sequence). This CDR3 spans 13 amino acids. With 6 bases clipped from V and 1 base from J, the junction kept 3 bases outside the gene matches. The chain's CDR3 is CSAIQGANTEAFF. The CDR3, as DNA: TGCAGTGCCATACAGGGGGCGAACACTGAAGCTTTCTTT.

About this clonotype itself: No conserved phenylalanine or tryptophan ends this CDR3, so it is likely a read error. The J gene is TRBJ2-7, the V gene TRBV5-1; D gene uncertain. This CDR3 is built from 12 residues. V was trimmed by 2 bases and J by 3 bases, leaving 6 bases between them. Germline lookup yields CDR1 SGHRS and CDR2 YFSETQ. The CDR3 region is CASSFAGYEQYL. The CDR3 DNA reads TGCGCCAGCAGCTTCGCTGGCTACGAGCAGTACTTA.